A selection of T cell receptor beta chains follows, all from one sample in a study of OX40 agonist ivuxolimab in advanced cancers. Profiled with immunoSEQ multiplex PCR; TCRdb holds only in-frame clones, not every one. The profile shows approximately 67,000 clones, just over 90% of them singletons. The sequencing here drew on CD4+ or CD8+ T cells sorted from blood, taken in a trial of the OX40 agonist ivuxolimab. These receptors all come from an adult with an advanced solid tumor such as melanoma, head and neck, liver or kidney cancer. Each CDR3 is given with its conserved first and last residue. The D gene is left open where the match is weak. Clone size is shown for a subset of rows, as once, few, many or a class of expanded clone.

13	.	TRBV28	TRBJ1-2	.	CASAPGQGGDYTF	TGTGCCAGCGCCCCGGGGCAGGGAGGTGACTACACCTTC
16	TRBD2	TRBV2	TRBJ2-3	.	CASSVGLAEITDTQYF	TGTGCCAGCAGTGTGGGACTAGCGGAAATCACAGATACGCAGTATTTT
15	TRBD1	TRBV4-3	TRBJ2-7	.	CASSQEGTGWSEQYF	TGCGCCAGCAGCCAAGAAGGGACAGGGTGGAGCGAGCAGTACTTC
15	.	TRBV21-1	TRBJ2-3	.	CASSKKGTGQDTQYF	TGTGCCAGCAGCAAAAAAGGGACAGGCCAAGATACGCAGTATTTT
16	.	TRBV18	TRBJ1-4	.	CASSQRLETTNEKLFF	TGTGCCAGCTCACAAAGATTAGAAACAACTAATGAAAAACTGTTTTTT
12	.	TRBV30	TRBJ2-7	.	CAWTPGTVEQYF	TGTGCCTGGACCCCGGGGACCGTGGAGCAGTACTTC
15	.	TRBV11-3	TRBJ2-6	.	CASSYDRSGANVLTF	TGTGCCAGCAGCTACGACAGGTCTGGGGCCAACGTCCTGACTTTC
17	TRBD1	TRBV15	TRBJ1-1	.	CATSRDWRQGTNTEAFF	TGTGCCACCAGCAGAGACTGGCGACAGGGGACGAACACTGAAGCTTTCTTT
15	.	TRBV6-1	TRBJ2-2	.	CASSVDWANTGELFF	TGTGCCAGCAGTGTCGACTGGGCCAACACCGGGGAGCTGTTTTTT
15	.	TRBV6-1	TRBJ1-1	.	CASSRVVGMNTEAFF	TGTGCCAGCAGCCGCGTGGTAGGCATGAACACTGAAGCTTTCTTT
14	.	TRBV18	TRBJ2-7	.	CASSPQAESYEQYF	TGTGCCAGCTCACCTCAGGCAGAATCCTACGAGCAGTACTTC
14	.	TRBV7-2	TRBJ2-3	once	CASSLRLTTDTQYF	TGTGCCAGCAGCTTACGGCTCACGACAGATACGCAGTATTTT
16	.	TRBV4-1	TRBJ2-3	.	CASSQGIARFTDTQYF	TGCGCCAGCAGCCAAGGCATAGCGAGGTTCACAGATACGCAGTATTTT
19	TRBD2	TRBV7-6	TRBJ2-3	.	CASSPQLSGGALSTDTQYF	TGTGCCAGCAGCCCGCAGTTAAGCGGGGGAGCCCTTAGCACAGATACGCAGTATTTT
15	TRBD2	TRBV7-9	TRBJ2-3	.	CASSPAGYSTDTQYF	TGTGCCAGCAGCCCAGCGGGGTATAGCACAGATACGCAGTATTTT
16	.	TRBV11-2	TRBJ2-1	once	CASSLRMLVGGNEQFF	TGTGCCAGCAGCTTACGTATGCTAGTGGGGGGCAATGAGCAGTTCTTC
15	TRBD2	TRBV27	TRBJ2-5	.	CASSLFLAGAETQYF	TGTGCCAGCAGTTTATTCCTAGCGGGGGCAGAGACCCAGTACTTC
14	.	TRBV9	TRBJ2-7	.	CASSVGGVGYEQYF	TGTGCCAGCAGCGTAGGTGGAGTTGGATACGAGCAGTACTTC
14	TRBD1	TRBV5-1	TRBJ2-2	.	CASSLRQGAGELFF	TGCGCCAGCAGCTTGAGACAGGGGGCCGGGGAGCTGTTTTTT
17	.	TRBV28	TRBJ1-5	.	CASSLLRIRDGNQPQHF	TGTGCCAGCAGTTTACTGCGGATCCGGGACGGCAATCAGCCCCAGCATTTT